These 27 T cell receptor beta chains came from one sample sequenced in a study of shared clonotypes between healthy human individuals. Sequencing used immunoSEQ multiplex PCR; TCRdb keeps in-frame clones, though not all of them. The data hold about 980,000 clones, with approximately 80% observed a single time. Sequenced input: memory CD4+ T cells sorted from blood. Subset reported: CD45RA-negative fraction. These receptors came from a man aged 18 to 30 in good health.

Here the CDR3 DNA reads TGTGCCAGCTCACCACCTGGGACAGGGAACGGGGAGCTGTTTTTT. Its translation is CASSPPGTGNGELFF. The chain employs TRBV18 and TRBJ2-2; TRBD1 agrees at 9 bases. V was clipped by 0 bases and J by 7 bases; unmatched bases: 3. The CDR3 spans 15 residues. From germline, CDR1 is KGHSH and CDR2 LQKENI.

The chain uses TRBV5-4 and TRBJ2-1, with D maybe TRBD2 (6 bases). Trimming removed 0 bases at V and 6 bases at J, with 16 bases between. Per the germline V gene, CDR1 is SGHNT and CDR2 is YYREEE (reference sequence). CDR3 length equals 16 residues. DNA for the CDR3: TGTGCCAGCAGCTTGGAGGGCGGGACTTTGGTCAATGAGCAGTTCTTC. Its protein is CASSLEGGTLVNEQFF.

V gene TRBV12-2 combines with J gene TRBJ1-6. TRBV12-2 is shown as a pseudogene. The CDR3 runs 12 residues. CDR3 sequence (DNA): TGTGCAAGGGCGCGGGGAGATTCACCCCTCCACTTT. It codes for CARARGDSPLHF.

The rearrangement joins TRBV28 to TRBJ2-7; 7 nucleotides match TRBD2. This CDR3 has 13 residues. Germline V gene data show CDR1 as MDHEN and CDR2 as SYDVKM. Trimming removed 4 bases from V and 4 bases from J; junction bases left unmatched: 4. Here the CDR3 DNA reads TGTGCCAGCAGTTCTTCTAGCGGATACGAGCAGTACTTC. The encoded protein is CASSSSSGYEQYF.

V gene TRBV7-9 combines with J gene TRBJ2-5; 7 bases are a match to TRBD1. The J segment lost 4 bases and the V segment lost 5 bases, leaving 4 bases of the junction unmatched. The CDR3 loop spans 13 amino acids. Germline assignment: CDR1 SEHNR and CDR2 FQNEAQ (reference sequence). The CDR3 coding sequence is TGTGCCAGCAGCAGGGGACAGAGAGAGACCCAGTACTTC. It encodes CASSRGQRETQYF.

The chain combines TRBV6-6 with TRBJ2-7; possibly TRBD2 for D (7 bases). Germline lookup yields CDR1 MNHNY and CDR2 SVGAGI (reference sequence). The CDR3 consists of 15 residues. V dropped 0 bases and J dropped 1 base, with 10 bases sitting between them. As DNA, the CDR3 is TGTGCCAGCAGTTACTCGGGGAGGGGGTCCTACGAGCAGTACTTC. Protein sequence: CASSYSGRGSYEQYF.

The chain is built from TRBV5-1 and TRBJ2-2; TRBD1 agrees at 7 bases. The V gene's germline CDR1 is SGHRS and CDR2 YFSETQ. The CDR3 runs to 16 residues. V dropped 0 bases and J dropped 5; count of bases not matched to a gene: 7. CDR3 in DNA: TGCGCCAGCAGCTTGGAAGGGAACAGGGGAACCGGGGAGCTGTTTTTT. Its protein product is CASSLEGNRGTGELFF.

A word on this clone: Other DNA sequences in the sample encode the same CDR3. CDR3 in amino acids: CASSPGYNEQFF. The CDR3 DNA is TGTGCCAGCAGCCCAGGTTACAATGAGCAGTTCTTC. The chain is built from TRBV7-2 and TRBJ2-1, with D uncertain. V lost 5 bases and J lost 4, with 6 bases in between. The CDR3 runs 12 residues. Germline V gives CDR1 SGHTA, CDR2 FQGNSA.

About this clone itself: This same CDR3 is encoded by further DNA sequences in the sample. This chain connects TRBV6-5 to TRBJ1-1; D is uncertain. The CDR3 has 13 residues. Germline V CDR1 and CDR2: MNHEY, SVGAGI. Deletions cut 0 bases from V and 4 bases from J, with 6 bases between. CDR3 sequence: CASSYSGGTEAFF. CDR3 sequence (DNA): TGTGCCAGCAGTTACTCGGGTGGCACTGAAGCTTTCTTT.

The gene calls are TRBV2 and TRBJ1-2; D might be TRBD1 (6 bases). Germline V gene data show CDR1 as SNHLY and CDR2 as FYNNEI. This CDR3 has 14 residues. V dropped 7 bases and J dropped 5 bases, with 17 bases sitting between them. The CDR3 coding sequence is TGTGCCAGCACACGCATGGGGGGGCTTTATGGCTACACCTTC. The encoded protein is CASTRMGGLYGYTF.

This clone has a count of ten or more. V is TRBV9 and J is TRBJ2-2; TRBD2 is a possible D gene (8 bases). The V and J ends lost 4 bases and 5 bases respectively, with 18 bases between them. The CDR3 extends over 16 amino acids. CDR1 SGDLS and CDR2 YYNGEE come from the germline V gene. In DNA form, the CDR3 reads TGTGCCAGCAGCAGCAGCGGGGGACAGAATACCGGGGAGCTGTTTTTT. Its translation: CASSSSGGQNTGELFF.

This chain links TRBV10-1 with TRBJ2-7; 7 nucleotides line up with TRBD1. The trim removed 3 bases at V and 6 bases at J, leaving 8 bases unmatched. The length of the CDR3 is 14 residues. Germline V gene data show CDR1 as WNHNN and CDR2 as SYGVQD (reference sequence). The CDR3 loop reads CASSEARGPGEQYF. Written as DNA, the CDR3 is TGCGCCAGCAGTGAAGCTAGGGGGCCGGGCGAGCAGTACTTC.

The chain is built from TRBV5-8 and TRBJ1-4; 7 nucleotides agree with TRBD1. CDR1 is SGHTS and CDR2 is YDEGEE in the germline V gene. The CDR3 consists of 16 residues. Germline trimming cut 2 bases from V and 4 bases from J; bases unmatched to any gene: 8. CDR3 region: CASSLSTGAFNEKLFF. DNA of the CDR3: TGTGCCAGCAGCTTATCTACAGGGGCTTTTAATGAAAAACTGTTTTTT.

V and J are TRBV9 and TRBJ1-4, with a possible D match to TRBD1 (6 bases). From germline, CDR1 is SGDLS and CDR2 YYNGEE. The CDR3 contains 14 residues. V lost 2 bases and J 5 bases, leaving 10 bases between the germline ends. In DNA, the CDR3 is TGTGCCAGCAGCGTGGGACATGGGAATGAAAAACTGTTTTTT. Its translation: CASSVGHGNEKLFF.

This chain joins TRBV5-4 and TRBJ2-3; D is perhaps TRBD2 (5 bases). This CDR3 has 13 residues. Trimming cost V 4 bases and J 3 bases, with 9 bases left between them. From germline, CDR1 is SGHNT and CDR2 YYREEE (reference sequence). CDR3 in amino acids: CASSRTGTDTQYF. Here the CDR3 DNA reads TGTGCCAGCAGCCGTACGGGGACAGATACGCAGTATTTT.

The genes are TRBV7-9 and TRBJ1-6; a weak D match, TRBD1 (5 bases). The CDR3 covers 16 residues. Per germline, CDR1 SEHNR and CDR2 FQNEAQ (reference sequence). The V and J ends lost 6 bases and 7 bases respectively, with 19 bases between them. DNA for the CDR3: TGTGCCAGCAGTTCCACCGGGGCACAAGCAAATTCACCCCTCCACTTT. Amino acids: CASSSTGAQANSPLHF.

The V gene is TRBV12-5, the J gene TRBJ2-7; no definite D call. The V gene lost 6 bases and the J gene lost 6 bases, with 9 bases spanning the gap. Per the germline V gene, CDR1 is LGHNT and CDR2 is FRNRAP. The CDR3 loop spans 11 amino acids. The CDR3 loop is CASGLRSEQYF. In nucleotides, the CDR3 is TGTGCTAGTGGGTTAAGGTCCGAGCAGTACTTC.

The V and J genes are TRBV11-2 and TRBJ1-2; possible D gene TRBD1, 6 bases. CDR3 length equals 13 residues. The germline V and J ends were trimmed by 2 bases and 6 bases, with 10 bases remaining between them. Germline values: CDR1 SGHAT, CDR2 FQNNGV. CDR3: CASSLPGDNGYTF. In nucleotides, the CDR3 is TGTGCCAGCAGCTTACCAGGGGACAATGGCTACACCTTC.

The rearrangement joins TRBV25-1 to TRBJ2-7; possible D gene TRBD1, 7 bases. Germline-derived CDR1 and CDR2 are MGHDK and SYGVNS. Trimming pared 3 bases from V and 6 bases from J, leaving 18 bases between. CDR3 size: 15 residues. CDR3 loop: CASSEAAGQLPEQYF. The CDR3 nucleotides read TGTGCCAGCAGTGAGGCCGCGGGACAGCTCCCCGAGCAGTACTTC.

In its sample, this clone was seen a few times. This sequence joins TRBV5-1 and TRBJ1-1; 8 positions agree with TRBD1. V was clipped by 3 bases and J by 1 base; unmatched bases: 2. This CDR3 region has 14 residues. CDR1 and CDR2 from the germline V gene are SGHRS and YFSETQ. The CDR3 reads CASSYDRGNTEAFF. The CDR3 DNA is TGCGCCAGCAGCTACGACAGGGGGAACACTGAAGCTTTCTTT.

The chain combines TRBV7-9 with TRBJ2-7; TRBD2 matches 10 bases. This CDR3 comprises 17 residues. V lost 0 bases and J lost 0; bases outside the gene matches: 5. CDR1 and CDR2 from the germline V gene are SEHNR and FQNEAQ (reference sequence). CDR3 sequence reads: CASSLAPSGRVSYEQYF. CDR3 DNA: TGTGCCAGCAGCTTAGCGCCGAGCGGGAGGGTCTCCTACGAGCAGTACTTC.

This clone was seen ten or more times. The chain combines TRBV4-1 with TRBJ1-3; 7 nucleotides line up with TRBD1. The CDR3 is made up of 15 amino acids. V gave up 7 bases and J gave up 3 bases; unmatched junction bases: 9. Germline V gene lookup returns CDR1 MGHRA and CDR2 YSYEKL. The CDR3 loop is CASTLYRQGGNTIYF. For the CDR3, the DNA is TGCGCCAGCACCCTATACCGACAGGGTGGAAACACCATATATTTT.

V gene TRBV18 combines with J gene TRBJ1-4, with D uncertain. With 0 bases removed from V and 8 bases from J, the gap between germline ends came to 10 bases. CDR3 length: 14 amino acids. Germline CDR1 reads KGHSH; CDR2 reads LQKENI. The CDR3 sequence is CASSPPLRLEKLFF. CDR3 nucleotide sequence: TGTGCCAGCTCACCACCGCTCAGGTTGGAAAAACTGTTTTTT.

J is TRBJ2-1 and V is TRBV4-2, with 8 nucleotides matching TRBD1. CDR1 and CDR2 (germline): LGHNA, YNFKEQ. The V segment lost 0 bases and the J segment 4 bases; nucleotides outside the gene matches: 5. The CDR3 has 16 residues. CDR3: CASSQDGQGRYNEQFF. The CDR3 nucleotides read TGTGCCAGCAGCCAAGACGGACAGGGAAGGTACAATGAGCAGTTCTTC.

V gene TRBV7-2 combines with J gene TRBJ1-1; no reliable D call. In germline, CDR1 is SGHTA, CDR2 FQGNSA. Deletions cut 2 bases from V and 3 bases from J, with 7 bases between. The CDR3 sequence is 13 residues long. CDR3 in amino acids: CASSLTRDTEAFF. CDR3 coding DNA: TGTGCCAGCAGCTTAACAAGGGACACTGAAGCTTTCTTT.

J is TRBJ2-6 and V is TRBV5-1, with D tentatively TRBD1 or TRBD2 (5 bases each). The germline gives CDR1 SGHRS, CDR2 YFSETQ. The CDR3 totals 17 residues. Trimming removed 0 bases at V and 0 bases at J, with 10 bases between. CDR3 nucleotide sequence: TGCGCCAGCAGCTTGGTGGGTGGGGGCTCTGGGGCCAACGTCCTGACTTTC. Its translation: CASSLVGGGSGANVLTF.

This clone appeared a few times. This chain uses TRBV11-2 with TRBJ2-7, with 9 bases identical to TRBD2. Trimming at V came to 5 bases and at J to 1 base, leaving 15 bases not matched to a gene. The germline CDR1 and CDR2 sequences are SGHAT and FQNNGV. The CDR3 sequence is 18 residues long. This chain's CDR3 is CASSKGRPSGVGSYEQYF. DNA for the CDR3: TGTGCCAGCAGCAAGGGGCGTCCTAGCGGGGTCGGGTCCTACGAGCAGTACTTC.